Relative to its sample, the clone carrying this T cell receptor (beta chain) is medium-sized (0.01 to 0.1%). Antigen unknown. Naive CD4+ cells had CD25+ Tregs removed. Study findings and constraints: Greatest tumor Treg TCR overlap was with tumor naive CD4+ cells.

The J segment lost 3 bases and the V segment lost 5 bases, leaving 5 bases of the junction unmatched. This CDR3 contains 13 residues. Looked up from germline, CDR1 is SQVTM and CDR2 is ANQGSEA. Constant-region reverse primers amplified full-length variable regions, followed by semi-nested Nested Universal Primer A PCR. In TCRdb, the 5' RACE reads were re-called with MiXCR into one record per CDR3 protein. The sample yields over 25,000 distinct CDR3 sequences, 26% seen once. The chain employs TRBV29-1 and TRBJ1-1; the match to TRBD1 covers 8 bases. This receptor was obtained from a female donor with breast cancer. Source material: naive CD4+ T cells sorted from a lymph node. This sample's subset: naive CD4+ T cells, CD4+CD45RA+CD25-. Here the CDR3 reads CSVQGQVDTEAFF. The CDR3 region has the DNA TGCAGCGTTCAGGGACAGGTCGACACTGAAGCTTTCTTT.